Detailed here is one T cell receptor (beta chain). As yet, its antigen is unknown. These data come from a study of response to subunit inactivated influenza vaccine. Study observations and caveats: Every seasonal influenza vaccination brings in few new T cells, the authors suggested.

TCRdb processed the RT-PCR reads anew with MiXCR; each CDR3 protein has one entry. The table has hundreds of thousands of distinct CDR3 sequences, 15% to 20% seen once. V shed 3 bases and J 1 base; nucleotides not matched to a gene: 9. The CDR3 is 17 amino acids. The germline V gene has CDR1 SGHRS and CDR2 YFSETQ. This TCR was recovered from a man aged 45-65 years who received an inactivated influenza vaccine. The J gene is TRBJ2-3, the V gene TRBV5-1; 9 bases match TRBD1. The material was PBMCs from blood, obtained roughly 5 days after vaccination. For the CDR3, the DNA is TGCGCCAGCAGCTCCGGGACAGGGTTAGTAGGCACAGATACGCAGTATTTT. Protein: CASSSGTGLVGTDTQYF. Variable domain in full (rest from reference TRBV5-1 and TRBJ2-3): KAGVTQTPRYLIKTRGQQVTLSCSPISGHRSVSWYQQTPGQGLQFLFEYFSETQRNKGNFPGRFSGRQFSNSRSEMNVSTLELGDSALYLCASSSGTGLVGTDTQYFGPGTRLTVL.